The rows below give T cell receptor beta chains drawn from one sample of a study of graft-versus-host responses after intestinal transplantation. Profiling relied on immunoSEQ multiplex PCR, and the TCRdb table lists in-frame clones only, not all of them. Of about 29,000 clones listed, about four fifths were seen once; the top ten hold approximately 3%. The input for sequencing was ileum tissue, taken 98 days after intestinal transplantation. The origin of the receptors is a human patient who received an intestinal transplant, so some T cells may come from the graft donor. Both conserved end residues are part of each CDR3.

TRBV5-1	TRBJ1-2	CASSSRQGFDGYTF
TRBV6-5	TRBJ1-5	CASRDQPQHF
TRBV7-9	TRBJ2-7	CASSPSETYEQYF
TRBV19	TRBJ2-2	CASNTANTGELFF
TRBV11-2	TRBJ1-6	CASSSSTGGNSPLHF
TRBV19	TRBJ1-4	CASKGVGRREKLFF
TRBV7-3	TRBJ2-1	CASSPLRTGNYNEQFF
TRBV19	TRBJ2-5	CASIRTGGASHFQETQYF
TRBV2	TRBJ2-1	CASSLRGQASYNEQFF
TRBV7-2	TRBJ1-5	CASSLGDRVSQPQHF
TRBV9	TRBJ1-3	CASTLGGGVGGNTIYF
TRBV5-1	TRBJ1-6	CASSLDRSSPLHF
TRBV7-2	TRBJ1-5	CASSSQDRIYSNQPQHF
TRBV7-2	TRBJ1-6	CASSTGRFYNSPLHF
TRBV6-6	TRBJ1-1	CASSYTMNTEAFF
TRBV6-5	TRBJ1-1	CATQDRLITEAFF
TRBV7-8	TRBJ1-5	CASSLLRDQPQHF
TRBV30	TRBJ2-2	CAWTGLAGDRYDGELFF
TRBV4-1	TRBJ1-1	CASSQVAASRNTEAFF
TRBV15	TRBJ1-5	CATSRDRSRGTHQPQHF
TRBV11-1	TRBJ2-1	CASSFPENPYNEQFF
TRBV6-5	TRBJ2-1	CASSPRQPAGGEQFF
TRBV6-1	TRBJ1-5	CALREGTDDQPQHF
TRBV5-3	TRBJ2-1	CARTDNEQFF
TRBV13	TRBJ2-7	CASSLGSAYEQYF
TRBV25-1	TRBJ1-6	CASRRTGSYNSPLHF
TRBV19	TRBJ1-1	CASSKTRGPDTEAFF
TRBV6-5	TRBJ1-6	CASSSQPGQANSPLHF
TRBV19	TRBJ2-7	CASSTRDLQYEQYF
TRBV19	TRBJ1-1	CASQDSMNTEAFF
TRBV5-6	TRBJ2-7	CASSSDFGEQYF
TRBV15	TRBJ1-6	CATSDRANSPLHF